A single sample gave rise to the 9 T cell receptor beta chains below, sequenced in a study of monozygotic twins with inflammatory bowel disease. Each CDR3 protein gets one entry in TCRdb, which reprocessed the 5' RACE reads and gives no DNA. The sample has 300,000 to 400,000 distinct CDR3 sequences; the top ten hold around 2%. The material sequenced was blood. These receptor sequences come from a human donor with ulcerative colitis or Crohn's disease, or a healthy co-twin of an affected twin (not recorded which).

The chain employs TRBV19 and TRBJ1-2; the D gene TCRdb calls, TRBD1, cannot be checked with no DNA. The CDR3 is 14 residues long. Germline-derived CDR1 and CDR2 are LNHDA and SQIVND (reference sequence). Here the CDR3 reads CASSVGGSNYGYTF.

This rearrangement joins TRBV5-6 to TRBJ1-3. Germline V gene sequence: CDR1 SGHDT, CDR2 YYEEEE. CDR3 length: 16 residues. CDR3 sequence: CASSLSHGSSGNTIYF.

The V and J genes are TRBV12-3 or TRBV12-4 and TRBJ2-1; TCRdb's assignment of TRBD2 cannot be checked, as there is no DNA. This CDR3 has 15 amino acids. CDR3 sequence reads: CASSSGLAGGPKQFF.

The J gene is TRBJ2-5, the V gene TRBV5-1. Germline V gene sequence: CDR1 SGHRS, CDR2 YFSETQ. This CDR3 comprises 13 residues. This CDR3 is CASSLADQETQYF.

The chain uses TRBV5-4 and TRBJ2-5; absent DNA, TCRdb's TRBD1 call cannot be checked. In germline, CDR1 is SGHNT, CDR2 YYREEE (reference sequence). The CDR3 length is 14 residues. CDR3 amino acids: CASSIGGAQETQYF.

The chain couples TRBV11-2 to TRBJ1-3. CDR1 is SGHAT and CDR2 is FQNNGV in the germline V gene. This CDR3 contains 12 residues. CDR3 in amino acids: CASSFVGNTIYF.

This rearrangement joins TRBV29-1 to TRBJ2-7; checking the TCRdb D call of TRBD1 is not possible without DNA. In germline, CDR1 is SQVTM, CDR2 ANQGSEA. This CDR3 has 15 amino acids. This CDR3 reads CSVEEPQGGPYEQYF.

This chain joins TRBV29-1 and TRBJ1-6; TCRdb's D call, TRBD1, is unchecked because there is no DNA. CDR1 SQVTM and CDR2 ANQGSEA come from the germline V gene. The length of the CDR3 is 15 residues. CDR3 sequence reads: CSAGFTPGLNSPLHF.

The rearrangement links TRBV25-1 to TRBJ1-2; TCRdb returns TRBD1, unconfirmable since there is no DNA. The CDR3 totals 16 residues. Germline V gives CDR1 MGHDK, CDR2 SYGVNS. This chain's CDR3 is CASSDPLMPGERGYTF.